This T cell receptor beta chain came from a study of PD-1 blockade in classical Hodgkin lymphoma. Overall study findings and caveats: Lower baseline TCR diversity marked trial partial responders and progressors. Repertoire differences lack defined causes, possibly disease activity or prior therapy.

The CDR3 is 16 amino acids. Trimming shortened V by 4 bases and J by 0 bases, and 15 bases separated the two germline ends. The V gene's germline CDR1 is MNHEY and CDR2 SVGAGI. No patient escaped relapse after autologous stem cell transplantation, and brentuximab vedotin exposure varied. In regard to this clone: Its antigen is as yet unknown.

Generated by immunoSEQ multiplex PCR, the TCRdb table keeps only in-frame clones and is missing some. The sample shows 39,000 or so clones, 86% of them seen only once. The specimen was peripheral blood mononuclear cells (PBMCs), collected before the second cycle of nivolumab. This chain connects TRBV6-5 to TRBJ1-1, with D tentatively TRBD1 (6 bases). The clonotype comes from a human donor with classical Hodgkin lymphoma. DNA of the CDR3: TGTGCCAGCAGTTTAGCCCAAACAGGGATGAACACTGAAGCTTTCTTT. This gives the protein CASSLAQTGMNTEAFF.